These 16 T cell receptor beta chains share one sample of origin, sequenced in a study of blood T cell repertoires in COVID-19. Repertoires were generated with immunoSEQ multiplex PCR, while TCRdb's copy carries only in-frame clones and drops some. The sample lists approximately 200,000 clones, around 84% occurring once. The sample consisted of peripheral blood. The receptor source for this set is a woman aged 60-75 years who had recovered from COVID-19.

The V call is TRBV18, the J call TRBJ2-2, with D tentatively TRBD1 (6 bases). CDR1 is KGHSH and CDR2 is LQKENI in the germline V gene. This CDR3 spans 15 amino acids. V was shortened by 6 bases and J by 0 bases, with 11 bases between the two germline ends. CDR3 in amino acids: CASSLGQSNTGELFF. The CDR3 nucleotides are TGTGCCAGCTCGTTGGGACAATCGAACACCGGGGAGCTGTTTTTT.

The chain carries TRBV6-7 and TRBJ1-1; a weak D match, TRBD1 (5 bases). TRBV6-7 carries the ORF label, with uncertain function. The V end lost 8 bases, the J end lost 4 bases, and 14 bases lay between the germline ends. The CDR3 sequence is 13 residues long. The CDR3 region is CASPLEGPTEAFF. In DNA, the CDR3 is TGTGCCAGCCCCTTGGAGGGACCCACTGAAGCTTTCTTT.

The chain has TRBV7-9 and TRBJ2-5; 16 bases agree with TRBD2. The CDR3 loop spans 16 amino acids. Trimming at V came to 3 bases and at J to 5 bases, leaving 3 bases not matched to a gene. The germline V gene encodes CDR1 SEHNR and CDR2 FQNEAQ (reference sequence). The CDR3 region has the DNA TGTGCCAGCAGCTTCGGGACTAGCGGGGGGGTGGAGACCCAGTACTTC. It is translated as CASSFGTSGGVETQYF.

The rearrangement uses TRBV6-5 and TRBJ1-2; D is possibly TRBD1 (6 bases). The V gene's germline CDR1 is MNHEY and CDR2 SVGAGI. Trimming took off 5 bases at V and 3 bases at J, with 13 bases between the two ends. The length of the CDR3 is 14 residues. In nucleotides, the CDR3 is TGTGCCAGCAGTACACAGGGTTTGGACTATGGCTACACCTTC. This sequence encodes CASSTQGLDYGYTF.

On this clone itself: Mismatch with germline at one junction end may stem from a read error. V usage is TRBV5-6 and J usage is TRBJ2-2; TRBD1 matches at 8 bases. The CDR3 consists of 16 residues. Germline V gene lookup returns CDR1 SGHDT and CDR2 YYEEEE. This chain's CDR3 is CVSSPDREMFPGELFF. For the CDR3, the DNA is TGTGTCAGCAGCCCGGACAGGGAAATGTTTCCCGGGGAGCTGTTTTTT.

The chain couples TRBV11-2 to TRBJ1-5; D possibly corresponds to TRBD1 (6 bases). V lost 6 bases, J lost 3 bases, and 9 bases lay in between. The CDR3 is 13 residues long. In germline, CDR1 is SGHAT, CDR2 FQNNGV. CDR3 amino acids: CASSTGHNQPQHF. In DNA form, the CDR3 reads TGTGCCAGCAGTACAGGGCACAATCAGCCCCAGCATTTT.

The V call is TRBV5-1, the J call TRBJ2-5, with D hard to call. The CDR3 has 14 residues. Trimming removed 0 bases at V and 5 bases at J, with 11 bases between. Germline CDR1 reads SGHRS; CDR2 reads YFSETQ. The CDR3 nucleotides are TGCGCCAGCAGCTTGGAGGAACCGGAGGAGACCCAGTACTTC. Protein product: CASSLEEPEETQYF. The full variable domain, rest sourced from reference TRBV5-1 and TRBJ2-5, is KAGVTQTPRYLIKTRGQQVTLSCSPISGHRSVSWYQQTPGQGLQFLFEYFSETQRNKGNFPGRFSGRQFSNSRSEMNVSTLELGDSALYLCASSLEEPEETQYFGPGTRLLVL.

This chain uses TRBV3-1 (or the pseudogene TRBV3-2) with TRBJ2-5; 10 bases match TRBD2. The CDR3 length is 16 residues. V was clipped by 4 bases and J by 2 bases; unmatched bases: 7. Germline V gives CDR1 LGHDT, CDR2 YNNKEL (reference sequence). CDR3 bases: TGTGCCAGCAGCCCCCGAAGAGCGGGGGGGCAAGAGACCCAGTACTTC. Its translation: CASSPRRAGGQETQYF.

This sequence joins TRBV6-1 and TRBJ2-3; 11 positions agree with TRBD1. From germline, CDR1 is MNHNS and CDR2 SASEGT. The CDR3 extends over 17 amino acids. V trimming: 4 bases; J trimming: 2 bases; junction bases outside the gene matches: 8. The CDR3 sequence: CASSGGDRGVFTDTQYF. The CDR3 DNA reads TGTGCCAGCAGTGGGGGGGACAGGGGGGTTTTCACAGATACGCAGTATTTT.

This sequence joins TRBV19 and TRBJ2-3; 10 nucleotides agree with TRBD1. The V gene end was trimmed by 4 bases and the J gene end by 7 bases; junction bases not matched to a gene: 8. CDR1 is LNHDA, CDR2 SQIVND, per germline (reference sequence). The CDR3 is made up of 15 amino acids. Here the CDR3 DNA reads TGTGCCAGTAGTAGCGGGAGACAGGGGGCGAATACGCAGTATTTT. Amino acid sequence: CASSSGRQGANTQYF.

The chain joins TRBV29-1 to TRBJ2-5, with 8 bases lining up with TRBD1. The germline CDR1 and CDR2 sequences are SQVTM and ANQGSEA. The J segment lost 2 bases and the V segment lost 7 bases, leaving 9 bases of the junction unmatched. CDR3 length equals 14 residues. In nucleotides, the CDR3 is TGCAGCGGGAGAGGACAGGGCGGACAAGAGACCCAGTACTTC. Translation gives CSGRGQGGQETQYF. Looking up the rest from reference TRBV29-1 and TRBJ2-5 gives the full variable domain: SAVISQKPSRDICQRGTSLTIQCQVDSQVTMMFWYRQQPGQSLTLIATANQGSEATYESGFVIDKFPISRPNLTFSTLTVSNMSPEDSSIYLCSGRGQGGQETQYFGPGTRLLVL.

The genes are TRBV6-1 and TRBJ2-3, with D possibly matching TRBD2 (6 bases). The CDR3 runs to 15 residues. CDR1 MNHNS and CDR2 SASEGT come from the germline V gene. Trimming removed 0 bases at V and 4 bases at J, with 11 bases between. CDR3 sequence reads: CASSEARGWADTQYF. The CDR3 nucleotides read TGTGCCAGCAGTGAAGCACGGGGGTGGGCAGATACGCAGTATTTT.

This clone occurred once. This chain links TRBV3-1 (or the pseudogene TRBV3-2) with TRBJ1-2, with 9 bases aligning to TRBD1. Germline V gene data show CDR1 as LGHDT and CDR2 as YNNKEL (reference sequence). The CDR3 extends over 14 amino acids. Trimming cost V 5 bases and J 7 bases; bases outside gene matches: 8. This CDR3 reads CASSGGTGYFGYTF. The CDR3 DNA is TGTGCCAGCAGCGGAGGGACAGGGTATTTTGGCTACACCTTC.

The rearrangement joins TRBV30 to TRBJ2-3; TRBD2 agrees at 9 bases. Per germline, CDR1 GTSNPN and CDR2 SVGIG (reference sequence). The V gene end was trimmed by 2 bases and the J gene end by 0 bases; junction bases not matched to a gene: 3. The CDR3 spans 15 residues. The CDR3, as DNA: TGTGCCTGGAGTAGGAGCGGGGGGAGCACAGATACGCAGTATTTT. This translates into CAWSRSGGSTDTQYF.

The V gene is TRBV5-1, the J gene TRBJ1-2, with 10 bases matching TRBD1. Germline CDR1 is SGHRS and CDR2 is YFSETQ. Trimming at V came to 1 base and at J to 2 bases, leaving 2 bases not matched to a gene. This CDR3 has 15 amino acids. This CDR3 reads CASSLPGQGNYGYTF. For the CDR3, the DNA is TGCGCCAGCAGCTTGCCGGGACAGGGGAACTATGGCTACACCTTC. Variable domain in full (rest from reference TRBV5-1 and TRBJ1-2): KAGVTQTPRYLIKTRGQQVTLSCSPISGHRSVSWYQQTPGQGLQFLFEYFSETQRNKGNFPGRFSGRQFSNSRSEMNVSTLELGDSALYLCASSLPGQGNYGYTFGSGTRLTVV.

This clone was counted only a few times. The chain uses TRBV4-3 and TRBJ2-7, with D unclear. The CDR3 is made up of 12 amino acids. The germline V gene encodes CDR1 LGHNA and CDR2 YSLEER. The V end lost 0 bases, the J end lost 6 bases, and 6 bases lay between the germline ends. CDR3 amino acids: CASSQDRSEQYF. The CDR3 DNA is TGCGCCAGCAGCCAAGATCGGAGCGAGCAGTACTTC.